This T cell receptor (beta chain) emerged from a study of CD4 T cell repertoires in COVID-19. By share, this clone ranks as large. Its antigen is not known. Recombinant SARS-CoV-2 spike or nucleoprotein, presented by autologous monocytes, stimulated the CFSE-labeled cells. These patients had recovered from COVID-19 ranging mild to severe. Input was roughly 500,000 cells per stimulated subset. Measured with immunoSEQ multiplex PCR; TCRdb has only the in-frame clones, and not every one. The table has hundreds of clones, about an eighth seen once. Findings and caveats of the study: Two or all three memory subsets shared several highly expanded SARS-CoV-2-reactive clonotypes.

This CDR3 region has 16 residues. Germline CDR1 is MGHRA and CDR2 is YSYEKL. The junction had 7 bases not matched to a gene; V was cut back by 4 bases and J by 1 base. V and J are TRBV4-1 and TRBJ2-3; 8 nucleotides line up with TRBD1. The sample in question was effector memory CD4+ T cells, cultured in vitro, obtained after recovery from COVID-19. The receptor comes from a human donor who had COVID-19. The CDR3 loop reads CASSPMDRAGTDTQYF. The CDR3 DNA reads TGCGCCAGCAGCCCCATGGACAGGGCAGGCACAGATACGCAGTATTTT.